These 12 T cell receptor beta chains originate from one sample sequenced in a study of T cells expressing NK-cell markers. TCRdb reprocessed the 5' RACE reads and keeps a single row for each CDR3 protein, giving no DNA. This table holds under 600,000 distinct CDR3 sequences. Sequencing was performed on blood T cells: a sorted CD56 or NKG2C T cell subset, CD4+ or CD8+ T cells, or bulk PBMC T cells (not recorded which). The receptor source for this set is a woman between 50 and 59 years old in good health.

The V gene is TRBV7-3, the J gene TRBJ2-7; TCRdb names TRBD1, which stays unverified in the absence of DNA. The CDR3 covers 14 residues. Germline CDR1 is SGHTA and CDR2 is FQGTGA. CDR3 sequence: CASSLGGSAGEQYF.

The chain carries TRBV20-1 and TRBJ1-2; TCRdb names TRBD1, which stays unverified in the absence of DNA. Germline CDR1 and CDR2: DFQATT and SNEGSKA (reference sequence). This CDR3 has 14 amino acids. CDR3 residues: CSARRTGYDYGYTF.

The chain joins TRBV5-1 to TRBJ2-3; the TCRdb call, TRBD1, lacks DNA for checking. This CDR3 region has 13 residues. Germline V gives CDR1 SGHRS, CDR2 YFSETQ. The CDR3 spells CATYPGDTDTQYF.

The rearrangement uses TRBV2 and TRBJ2-5. The CDR3 loop spans 11 amino acids. Germline V gene lookup returns CDR1 SNHLY and CDR2 FYNNEI. The CDR3: CASGLGETQYF.

The chain recombines TRBV6-5 with TRBJ2-3. The CDR3 loop spans 16 amino acids. Germline lookup yields CDR1 MNHEY and CDR2 SVGAGI. CDR3 sequence reads: CASSYSRLISTDTQYF.

This rearrangement joins TRBV6-1 to TRBJ2-3; with no DNA, the TCRdb D assignment of TRBD2 cannot be verified. This CDR3 is 16 amino acids long. Germline CDR1 is MNHNS and CDR2 is SASEGT. The CDR3 is CASLRRTSHIKDTQYF.

The V gene is TRBV4-1, the J gene TRBJ1-5; absent DNA, TCRdb's TRBD1 call cannot be checked. CDR1 and CDR2 from the germline V gene are MGHRA and YSYEKL. The CDR3 covers 15 residues. The CDR3 is CASSRVTGGGQPQHF.

The rearrangement joins TRBV25-1 to TRBJ1-1. Germline V gene sequence: CDR1 MGHDK, CDR2 SYGVNS. This CDR3 comprises 12 residues. Here the CDR3 reads CASSLEGSSAFF.

The V gene is TRBV24-1, the J gene TRBJ1-2; TCRdb selects TRBD1, and the lack of DNA leaves this call unchecked. The CDR3 totals 15 residues. The germline V gene has CDR1 KGHDR and CDR2 SFDVKD. The CDR3 region is CATSTGTVDSYGYTF.

The chain's CDR3 is CASRPKPWDRESYEQYF. The chain has TRBV7-8 and TRBJ2-7; TCRdb reports TRBD1, a call that lacks DNA to check it against. Germline assignment: CDR1 SGHVS and CDR2 FQNEAQ. The CDR3 extends over 17 amino acids.

This chain links TRBV5-6 with TRBJ2-1; TCRdb calls TRBD2, which cannot be checked without DNA. Germline V CDR1 and CDR2: SGHDT, YYEEEE. The CDR3 is 16 residues long. The CDR3 sequence: CASSSTGTSAWNEQFF.

The rearrangement links TRBV12-3 or TRBV12-4 to TRBJ1-1; TCRdb picks TRBD1, but there is no DNA to check that call. The CDR3 extends over 14 amino acids. The CDR3 is CASRLTGEGAEAFF.